This T cell receptor beta chain was sequenced during a study of T cell responses to AZD1222 COVID-19 vaccine. The CDR3 loop spans 11 amino acids. Germline V gives CDR1 LNHDA, CDR2 SQIVND (reference sequence). Between the trimmed V and J ends, which lost 3 bases and 3 bases, there was a span of 0 bases. Clones were sequenced by immunoSEQ multiplex PCR, and TCRdb holds only the in-frame ones, with some missing. The sample has under 200,000 clones; approximately 93% are singletons. The sequence was collected from an adult in good health. The V and J genes are TRBV19 and TRBJ2-1; no clear D. The sample here was peripheral blood, taken on day 0 of AZD1222 vaccination. The CDR3 nucleotides are TGTGCCAGTAGTATCTACAATGAGCAGTTCTTC. This encodes CASSIYNEQFF. Drawing the rest from reference TRBV19 and TRBJ2-1, the complete variable domain is DGGITQSPKYLFRKEGQNVTLSCEQNLNHDAMYWYRQDPGQGLRLIYYSQIVNDFQKGDIAEGYSVSREKKESFPLTVTSAQKNPTAFYLCASSIYNEQFFGPGTRLTVL.